These T cell receptor beta chains were read from a single sample in a study of blood T cell repertoires in COVID-19. Some clones are missing from TCRdb's copy, which holds only in-frame ones; the method was immunoSEQ multiplex PCR. The profile covers some 430,000 clones, with 90% appearing a single time and 0.6% taken by the ten largest. What was sequenced was PBMCs or T cells enriched from blood (not recorded which). These receptors were collected from a man younger than 35 who had recovered from COVID-19. The CDR3 runs from the conserved cysteine through the conserved F or W. The D gene is left open where the match is weak. Clone sizes are given selectively: once, few, many, or a class where the clone is expanded.

V gene: TRBV18; J gene: TRBJ2-2; D gene: -; clone size: -; CDR3 DNA: TGTGCCAGCTCACCAAGCTTAGAACTGGCCGGGGAGCTGTTTTTT; CDR3 protein: CASSPSLELAGELFF
V gene: TRBV3-1/TRBV3-2; J gene: TRBJ2-1; D gene: TRBD2; clone size: -; CDR3 DNA: TGTGCCAGCAGCCAAGATCCGACTAGCGGAGACTTCTCCTACAATGAGCAGTTCTTC; CDR3 protein: CASSQDPTSGDFSYNEQFF
V gene: TRBV5-5; J gene: TRBJ2-1; D gene: TRBD1; clone size: -; CDR3 DNA: TGTGCCAGCAGCCCGGGACAGGGTACCTACAATGAGCAGTTCTTC; CDR3 protein: CASSPGQGTYNEQFF
V gene: TRBV6-1; J gene: TRBJ2-2; D gene: -; clone size: -; CDR3 DNA: TGTGCCAGCAGTGATAGGGCAGGGGCCCCCGGGGAGCTGTTTTTT; CDR3 protein: CASSDRAGAPGELFF
V gene: TRBV6-5; J gene: TRBJ1-2; D gene: -; clone size: -; CDR3 DNA: TGTGCCAGCAGTCGGGGGACGGGTAACTATGGCTACACCTTC; CDR3 protein: CASSRGTGNYGYTF
V gene: TRBV5-1; J gene: TRBJ1-1; D gene: -; clone size: -; CDR3 DNA: TGCGCCAGCAGCTTTGTCGCGGGCACTGAAGCTTTCTTT; CDR3 protein: CASSFVAGTEAFF
V gene: TRBV19; J gene: TRBJ1-1; D gene: TRBD1; clone size: -; CDR3 DNA: TGTGCCAGTAGTAAGGGACAGTTGAACACTGAAGCTTTCTTT; CDR3 protein: CASSKGQLNTEAFF
V gene: TRBV19; J gene: TRBJ1-4; D gene: TRBD1; clone size: -; CDR3 DNA: TGTGCCAGTAGCAAACTCGCGGAGACAGGGGATGAAAAACTGTTTTTT; CDR3 protein: CASSKLAETGDEKLFF
V gene: TRBV6-1; J gene: TRBJ2-7; D gene: -; clone size: -; CDR3 DNA: TGTGCCAGCAGTGAAATGTCATCCTCCTACGAGCAGTACTTC; CDR3 protein: CASSEMSSSYEQYF
V gene: TRBV9; J gene: TRBJ1-2; D gene: -; clone size: few; CDR3 DNA: TGTGCCAGCACCTTCGGGACAAGTAGCAGTCTCTATGGCTACACCTTC; CDR3 protein: CASTFGTSSSLYGYTF
V gene: TRBV9; J gene: TRBJ2-7; D gene: -; clone size: -; CDR3 DNA: TGTGCCAGCAGCGTAGGGCAGGGCCCATCCTACGAGCAGTACTTC; CDR3 protein: CASSVGQGPSYEQYF
V gene: TRBV19; J gene: TRBJ1-1; D gene: -; clone size: -; CDR3 DNA: TGTGCCAGTAGTCTAACAGGGCTCACTGAAGCTTTCTTT; CDR3 protein: CASSLTGLTEAFF
V gene: TRBV27; J gene: TRBJ1-2; D gene: -; clone size: -; CDR3 DNA: TGTGCCAGCAGTCCCACCCGCCGTAAGCGGGGAGCTAACTATGGCTACACCTTC; CDR3 protein: CASSPTRRKRGANYGYTF
V gene: TRBV11-3; J gene: TRBJ2-7; D gene: -; clone size: -; CDR3 DNA: TGTGCCAGCAGCTTGCGGGGAAACGAGCAGTACTTC; CDR3 protein: CASSLRGNEQYF
V gene: TRBV11-3; J gene: TRBJ2-7; D gene: TRBD1; clone size: once; CDR3 DNA: TGTGCCAGCAGCTTGACAGGGGGGCACGAGCAGTACTTC; CDR3 protein: CASSLTGGHEQYF
V gene: TRBV2; J gene: TRBJ2-7; D gene: -; clone size: -; CDR3 DNA: TGTGCCAGCAGTGAATGGGCCCCTCTGCGGTACTTC; CDR3 protein: CASSEWAPLRYF
V gene: TRBV28; J gene: TRBJ2-1; D gene: TRBD2; clone size: -; CDR3 DNA: TGTGCCAGCAGTTTTAGTCGGGAGGGGCATAATGAGCAGTTCTTC; CDR3 protein: CASSFSREGHNEQFF
V gene: TRBV30; J gene: TRBJ2-1; D gene: -; clone size: -; CDR3 DNA: TGTGCCTGGAGCGGACTCCCACAAACCTACAATGAGCAGTTCTTC; CDR3 protein: CAWSGLPQTYNEQFF
V gene: TRBV13; J gene: TRBJ1-6; D gene: -; clone size: once; CDR3 DNA: TGTGCCAGCAGCTTAGGCGCGGGGAGCTCCTATAATTCACCCCTCCACTTT; CDR3 protein: CASSLGAGSSYNSPLHF
V gene: TRBV3-1/TRBV3-2; J gene: TRBJ2-1; D gene: -; clone size: -; CDR3 DNA: TGTGCCAGCAGCCAACAGGGCGCAGGTGAGCAGTTCTTC; CDR3 protein: CASSQQGAGEQFF
V gene: TRBV9; J gene: TRBJ2-1; D gene: TRBD2; clone size: once; CDR3 DNA: TGTGCCAGCAGTAGACTAGCGGGTTTTCGTGAGCAGTTCTTC; CDR3 protein: CASSRLAGFREQFF
V gene: TRBV30; J gene: TRBJ2-3; D gene: -; clone size: -; CDR3 DNA: TGTGCCTGGAGTGAGGAGTCAGGGGACATCACAGATACGCAGTATTTT; CDR3 protein: CAWSEESGDITDTQYF
V gene: TRBV2; J gene: TRBJ2-7; D gene: TRBD2; clone size: -; CDR3 DNA: TGTGCCAGATCCGGGACTAGCGGGAGGGGCTCCTACGAGCAGTACTTC; CDR3 protein: CARSGTSGRGSYEQYF
V gene: TRBV19; J gene: TRBJ1-1; D gene: -; clone size: -; CDR3 DNA: TGTGCCAGTAGTCAACGAGGGCAGAAAAACACTGAAGCTTTCTTT; CDR3 protein: CASSQRGQKNTEAFF